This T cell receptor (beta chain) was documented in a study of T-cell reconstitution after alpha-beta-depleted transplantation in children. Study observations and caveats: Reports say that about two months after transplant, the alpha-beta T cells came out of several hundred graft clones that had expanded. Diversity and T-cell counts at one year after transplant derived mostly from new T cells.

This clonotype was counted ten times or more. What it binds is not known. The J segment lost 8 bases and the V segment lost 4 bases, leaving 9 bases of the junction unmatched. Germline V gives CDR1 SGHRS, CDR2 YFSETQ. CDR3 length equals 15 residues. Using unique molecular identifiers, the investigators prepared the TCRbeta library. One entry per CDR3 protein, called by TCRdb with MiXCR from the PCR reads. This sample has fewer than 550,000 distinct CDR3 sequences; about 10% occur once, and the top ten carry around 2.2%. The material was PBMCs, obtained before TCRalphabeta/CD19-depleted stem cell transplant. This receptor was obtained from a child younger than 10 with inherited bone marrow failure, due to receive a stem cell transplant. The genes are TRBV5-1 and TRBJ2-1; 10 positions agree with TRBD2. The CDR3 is CASSLQAGGPYEQFF. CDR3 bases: TGCGCCAGCAGCCTCCAAGCGGGAGGGCCCTATGAGCAGTTCTTC.